These 22 T cell receptor beta chains share one sample of origin, sequenced in a study of Graves' ophthalmopathy and Graves' hyperthyroidism. The TCR beta CDR3 regions underwent amplification from RNA transcripts. The first round was an RT-PCR with HTBI primers, and the second round was a multiplex PCR. TCRdb independently ran MiXCR on the multiplex PCR reads; one entry per CDR3 protein. The sample holds 300,000 to 400,000 distinct CDR3 sequences, under 20% seen once. Sequencing input: peripheral blood. Receptors were obtained from an adult man with Graves' ophthalmopathy.

The table lists this clonotype with a count of one. This chain uses TRBV12-3 or TRBV12-4 with TRBJ2-7; 9 bases line up with TRBD1. CDR3 length: 14 amino acids. The junction had 6 bases not matched to a gene; V was cut back by 4 bases and J by 5 bases. For the CDR3, the DNA is TGTGCCAGCAGTTGGACAGGGGCAGTAAACGAGCAGTACTTC. Its protein product is CASSWTGAVNEQYF.

This clonotype was counted many times. V gene TRBV20-1 combines with J gene TRBJ2-7, with D perhaps TRBD1 (6 bases). The CDR3 has 13 residues. With 0 bases removed from V and 4 bases from J, the gap between germline ends came to 10 bases. From germline, CDR1 is DFQATT and CDR2 SNEGSKA (reference sequence). This CDR3 is CSARDARGYEQYF. The CDR3 region has the DNA TGCAGTGCTAGAGACGCCAGGGGTTACGAGCAGTACTTC.

The table lists this clonotype with many counts. V and J are TRBV12-3 or TRBV12-4 and TRBJ2-6; D is uncertain. This CDR3 spans 16 amino acids. V was shortened by 5 bases and J by 0 bases, with 11 bases between the two germline ends. The CDR3 DNA is TGTGCCAGCAGTACCTTCCTGTACTCTGGGGCCAACGTCCTGACTTTC. Translating it yields CASSTFLYSGANVLTF.

This clonotype was seen many times. The chain employs TRBV6-2 or TRBV6-3 and TRBJ2-7; no clear D. Trimming removed 2 bases at V and 4 bases at J, with 9 bases between. This CDR3 is built from 13 residues. Looked up from germline, CDR1 is MNHEY and CDR2 is SVGEGT. This CDR3 is CASSYTDKYEQYF. In DNA form, the CDR3 reads TGTGCCAGCAGTTACACGGATAAATACGAGCAGTACTTC.

This clonotype was seen at least ten times. The chain joins TRBV27 to TRBJ2-7, with a tentative D call TRBD2 (5 bases). The CDR3 length is 12 residues. Germline V gene data show CDR1 as MNHEY and CDR2 as SMNVEV (reference sequence). Trimming stripped 5 bases from V and 6 bases from J, with 11 bases between. As DNA, the CDR3 is TGTGCCAGCAGTACCCGCGGGTTCGAGCAGTACTTC. This sequence encodes CASSTRGFEQYF.

This clonotype was counted many times. The J gene is TRBJ1-2, the V gene TRBV12-3 or TRBV12-4, with D maybe TRBD1 (6 bases). The CDR3 sequence is 14 residues long. Trimming removed 6 bases from V and 8 bases from J, with 19 bases in between. For the CDR3, the DNA is TGTGCCAGCAGCCTAGACAGGCGCGGTGGAGGCTACACCTTC. Its translation is CASSLDRRGGGYTF.

This clonotype was counted ten times or more. The chain joins TRBV12-3 or TRBV12-4 to TRBJ1-5, with 8 bases fitting TRBD1. The ends lost 3 bases at V and 7 bases at J; junction bases unmatched: 8. This CDR3 region has 15 residues. CDR3 loop: CASSFFRGLRQPQHF. CDR3 bases: TGTGCCAGCAGTTTCTTCAGGGGGCTGAGGCAGCCCCAGCATTTT.

This clonotype was seen many times. The chain couples TRBV13 to TRBJ2-7; the D call may be TRBD1 or TRBD2 (6 bases each). The CDR3 runs 15 residues. Trimming cost V 0 bases and J 5 bases, with 14 bases left between them. Looked up from germline, CDR1 is PRHDT and CDR2 is FYEKMQ (reference sequence). CDR3 sequence: CASSLGGGSRHEQYF. CDR3 in DNA: TGTGCCAGCAGCTTAGGAGGGGGGAGTCGGCACGAGCAGTACTTC.

This clonotype was found many times. The chain is built from TRBV20-1 and TRBJ2-5; 7 bases line up with TRBD1. With 7 bases clipped from V and 1 base from J, the junction kept 6 bases outside the gene matches. Per germline, CDR1 DFQATT and CDR2 SNEGSKA (reference sequence). There are 13 residues in the CDR3. The CDR3 reads CSVRTGFQETQYF. For the CDR3, the DNA is TGCAGTGTCCGGACAGGCTTCCAAGAGACCCAGTACTTC.

There are many counts of this clonotype. The chain recombines TRBV18 with TRBJ2-5, with D maybe TRBD1 (6 bases). Trimming pared 0 bases from V and 1 base from J, leaving 9 bases between. The CDR3 covers 15 residues. CDR1 is KGHSH, CDR2 LQKENI, per germline. The CDR3 protein is CASSPPGTIQETQYF. The CDR3 DNA follows: TGTGCCAGCTCACCACCGGGGACAATCCAAGAGACCCAGTACTTC.

This clonotype turned up a few times. The chain recombines TRBV5-5 with TRBJ2-2; 10 positions match TRBD1. The CDR3 runs to 16 residues. Germline CDR1 reads SGHKS; CDR2 reads YYEKEE (reference sequence). V was clipped by 0 bases and J by 6 bases; unmatched bases: 5. CDR3 in DNA: TGTGCCAGCAGCTTGGCCGGGACAGGGGCCCCCGGGGAGCTGTTTTTT. Translated: CASSLAGTGAPGELFF.

Details on this clonotype: The junction departs from the called germline gene at one end, perhaps through a read error. The genes are TRBV4-1 and TRBJ1-3, with D tentatively TRBD1 (5 bases). This CDR3 contains 15 residues. Germline CDR1 MGHRA, CDR2 YSYEKL. In nucleotides, the CDR3 is TGCGCCAGCAGCCAAGGTCAGGGATCCGGAAACACCATATCTTTT. The encoded protein is CASSQGQGSGNTISF.

This clonotype was found many times. The V call is TRBV12-3 or TRBV12-4, the J call TRBJ1-2; D gene ambiguous. This CDR3 comprises 13 residues. V lost 8 bases and J lost 4, with 14 bases in between. CDR3 residues: CASSFGRVYGYTF. DNA for the CDR3: TGTGCCAGCTCCTTTGGGCGGGTCTATGGCTACACCTTC.

This clonotype was observed many times. The CDR3 region has the DNA TGTGCCTGGACAGGGGGGAACACCGGGGAGCTGTTTTTT. It yields the protein CAWTGGNTGELFF. The chain links TRBV30 to TRBJ2-2, with 7 nucleotides matching TRBD1. This CDR3 spans 13 amino acids. The germline V gene encodes CDR1 GTSNPN and CDR2 SVGIG (reference sequence). Unmatched junction bases numbered 0, after V lost 4 bases and J lost 1 base.

This clonotype was observed many times. This chain connects TRBV4-2 to TRBJ1-2; D is undetermined. This CDR3 spans 13 amino acids. Trimming removed 2 bases from V and 2 bases from J, with 6 bases in between. From germline, CDR1 is LGHNA and CDR2 YNFKEQ. The CDR3 loop is CASSQPGNYGYTF. The CDR3 DNA reads TGTGCCAGCAGCCAACCGGGAAACTATGGCTACACCTTC.

This clonotype was picked up many times. V and J are TRBV25-1 and TRBJ2-5; D unresolved. Germline CDR1 is MGHDK and CDR2 is SYGVNS. The CDR3 spans 17 residues. Between the trimmed V and J ends, which lost 6 bases and 1 base, there was a span of 21 bases. DNA for the CDR3: TGTGCCAGCAGCCCTGCCCGGGTGAGGATCCTCCAAGAGACCCAGTACTTC. Its translation is CASSPARVRILQETQYF.

The rearrangement uses TRBV6-1 and TRBJ2-7; D gene ambiguous. The V gene's germline CDR1 is MNHNS and CDR2 SASEGT. The CDR3 is 14 amino acids. Trimming removed 6 bases from V and 5 bases from J, with 17 bases in between. The CDR3, as DNA: TGTGCCAGCAGCTCACCACCGGAAGAGGACGAGCAGTACTTC. Protein: CASSSPPEEDEQYF.

In its sample, this clonotype was seen many times. The gene calls are TRBV19 and TRBJ1-5, with 10 bases matching TRBD1. Trimming at V came to 4 bases and at J to 1 base, leaving 4 bases not matched to a gene. CDR3 length equals 16 residues. Looked up from germline, CDR1 is LNHDA and CDR2 is SQIVND (reference sequence). CDR3 region: CASSSGQGESNQPQHF. In DNA form, the CDR3 reads TGTGCCAGTAGTAGCGGACAGGGGGAGAGCAATCAGCCCCAGCATTTT.

This clonotype showed up many times. In DNA form, the CDR3 reads TGCAGCGTCGATGGACAGGGGGACGAGACCCAGTACTTC. The encoded protein is CSVDGQGDETQYF. The rearrangement links TRBV29-1 to TRBJ2-5, with 10 bases lining up with TRBD1. The ends lost 6 bases at V and 5 bases at J; junction bases unmatched: 6. This CDR3 spans 13 amino acids. In germline, CDR1 is SQVTM, CDR2 ANQGSEA.

This clonotype was observed many times. This rearrangement joins TRBV28 to TRBJ2-5; 8 positions match TRBD1. Germline CDR1 reads MDHEN; CDR2 reads SYDVKM. The CDR3 contains 13 residues. V trimming: 3 bases; J trimming: 5 bases; junction bases outside the gene matches: 2. The CDR3 spells CASSFWTGETQYF. Written as DNA, the CDR3 is TGTGCCAGCAGTTTTTGGACAGGGGAGACCCAGTACTTC.

This clonotype was counted at least ten times. The chain employs TRBV12-3 or TRBV12-4 and TRBJ2-5; D is ambiguous. The CDR3 sequence is 14 residues long. Trimming shortened V by 3 bases and J by 0 bases, and 8 bases separated the two germline ends. DNA of the CDR3: TGTGCCAGCAGTTTTAACGTGAACCAAGAGACCCAGTACTTC. Its protein is CASSFNVNQETQYF.

This clonotype was detected many times. The gene calls are TRBV6-5 and TRBJ2-7; tentative D call: TRBD2 (6 bases). This CDR3 spans 14 amino acids. Trimming stripped 6 bases from V and 4 bases from J, with 16 bases between. The V gene's germline CDR1 is MNHEY and CDR2 SVGAGI. In DNA form, the CDR3 reads TGTGCCAGCAGAAAGAACGGGGGAAGATACGAGCAGTACTTC. As protein: CASRKNGGRYEQYF.